Below, 22 T cell receptor beta chains from the same sample are listed, as sequenced in a study of T cells after yellow fever vaccination. TCRdb called the 5' RACE reads again in MiXCR, with one record for every CDR3 protein. The table lists hundreds of thousands of distinct CDR3 sequences, 15% to 20% of them singletons. Specimen: PBMCs, collected before the yellow fever booster vaccination. Receptors were obtained from a man between 18 and 29 years old who received the YFV17D yellow fever vaccine.

This clonotype occurred a few times. The chain links TRBV7-8 to TRBJ2-3; D is possibly TRBD1 or TRBD2 (5 bases each). With 5 bases removed from V and 5 bases from J, the gap between germline ends came to 20 bases. Germline V gene data show CDR1 as SGHVS and CDR2 as FQNEAQ. The CDR3 is made up of 16 amino acids. Here the CDR3 reads CASSRWDVADKDTQYF. The CDR3 DNA reads TGTGCCAGCAGCCGCTGGGACGTAGCCGATAAAGATACGCAGTATTTT. Full variable domain (outside the CDR3, taken from reference TRBV7-8 and TRBJ2-3): GAGVSQSPRYKVAKRGQDVALRCDPISGHVSLFWYQQALGQGPEFLTYFQNEAQLDKSGLPSDRFFAERPEGSVSTLKIQRTQQEDSAVYLCASSRWDVADKDTQYFGPGTRLTVL.

This clonotype occurred a few times. The chain carries TRBV9 and TRBJ2-2; D gene uncertain. The V end was cut by 0 bases, the J end by 1 base, with 10 bases between. CDR3 length equals 16 residues. Germline V CDR1 and CDR2: SGDLS, YYNGEE. Here the CDR3 reads CASSVADEGNTGELFF. CDR3 bases: TGTGCCAGCAGCGTAGCGGACGAAGGGAACACCGGGGAGCTGTTTTTT.

This clonotype has only a few counts. V is TRBV4-3 and J is TRBJ1-2; 9 nucleotides match TRBD1. Germline lookup yields CDR1 LGHNA and CDR2 YSLEER. J lost 4 bases, V lost 1 base, and 4 bases had no gene match. The CDR3 totals 15 residues. The chain's CDR3 is CASSQGGQGSYGYTF. CDR3 nucleotides: TGCGCCAGCAGCCAAGGGGGACAGGGAAGCTATGGCTACACCTTC.

This chain uses TRBV12-3 or TRBV12-4 with TRBJ1-3; D unresolved. Trimming removed 3 bases from V and 0 bases from J, with 9 bases in between. The CDR3 extends over 15 amino acids. CDR3 sequence (DNA): TGTGCCAGCAGTTTGGCCGGCTTCTCTGGAAACACCATATATTTT. Residues: CASSLAGFSGNTIYF.

The V call is TRBV4-2, the J call TRBJ2-5; D may be TRBD2 (7 bases). In germline, CDR1 is LGHNA, CDR2 YNFKEQ. Trimming removed 3 bases at V and 2 bases at J, with 16 bases between. The CDR3 has 16 amino acids. CDR3 region: CASSQGGRILQETQYF. DNA of the CDR3: TGTGCCAGCAGCCAGGGGGGGCGGATACTACAAGAGACCCAGTACTTC.

The gene calls are TRBV27 and TRBJ1-6; 9 bases match TRBD1. In germline, CDR1 is MNHEY, CDR2 SMNVEV (reference sequence). This CDR3 has 14 amino acids. V shed 6 bases, J shed 10 bases, and the junction held 7 bases outside the gene matches. The CDR3 reads CASRTGQGRSPLHF. In DNA, the CDR3 is TGTGCCAGCAGAACCGGACAGGGGCGGTCACCCCTCCACTTT.

The chain recombines TRBV18 with TRBJ2-3, with D tentatively TRBD1 or TRBD2 (6 bases each). V lost 1 base and J 2 bases, leaving 25 bases between the germline ends. This CDR3 is built from 20 residues. CDR1 is KGHSH, CDR2 LQKENI, per germline. CDR3: CASSPLRGAKGQGNTDTQYF. For the CDR3, the DNA is TGTGCCAGCTCACCACTGAGGGGGGCCAAGGGCCAGGGAAACACAGATACGCAGTATTTT. Complete variable domain (other parts from reference TRBV18 and TRBJ2-3): NAGVMQNPRHLVRRRGQEARLRCSPMKGHSHVYWYRQLPEEGLKFMVYLQKENIIDESGMPKERFSAEFPKEGPSILRIQQVVRGDSAAYFCASSPLRGAKGQGNTDTQYFGPGTRLTVL.

The sample holds a few counts of this clonotype. The V gene is TRBV6-5, the J gene TRBJ1-6; weak D call: TRBD1 (6 bases). The germline CDR1 and CDR2 sequences are MNHEY and SVGAGI. The CDR3 sequence is 16 residues long. V lost 6 bases, J lost 0 bases, and 12 bases lay in between. Here the CDR3 DNA reads TGTGCCAGCAGACGGACAGCAAGCTCCTATAATTCACCCCTCCACTTT. Amino acids: CASRRTASSYNSPLHF.

This clonotype showed up just a few times. This chain connects TRBV20-1 to TRBJ1-4; D might be TRBD1 (6 bases). The CDR3 consists of 14 residues. CDR1 DFQATT and CDR2 SNEGSKA come from the germline V gene (reference sequence). V was cut by 0 bases and J by 7 bases, with 12 bases left in between. CDR3 region: CSARDTGFSEKLFF. The CDR3 nucleotides read TGCAGTGCTAGAGATACAGGGTTTAGTGAAAAACTGTTTTTT.

CDR3 region: CASSLLANTDTQYF. The CDR3 bases are TGTGCCAGCAGTTTATTAGCTAACACAGATACGCAGTATTTT. V and J are TRBV27 and TRBJ2-3; D not certain. The CDR3 runs 14 residues. Trimming cost V 1 base and J 2 bases, with 7 bases left between them. Germline-derived CDR1 and CDR2 are MNHEY and SMNVEV (reference sequence).

This clonotype has a handful of counts. V is TRBV9 and J is TRBJ2-3; no firm D call. This CDR3 is 14 amino acids long. Trimming took off 4 bases at V and 1 base at J, with 10 bases between the two ends. Germline-derived CDR1 and CDR2 are SGDLS and YYNGEE. This CDR3 is CASSPMAGTDTQYF. CDR3 DNA: TGTGCCAGCAGCCCTATGGCAGGCACAGATACGCAGTATTTT.

The chain employs TRBV7-2 and TRBJ2-5; 11 positions agree with TRBD2. J gave up 3 bases and V 1 base, and 4 bases lay outside the gene matches. Germline values: CDR1 SGHTA, CDR2 FQGNSA. The CDR3 totals 16 residues. The CDR3 nucleotides read TGTGCCAGCAGCTTAGTAATAGCGGGGGGGAAAGAGACCCAGTACTTC. It is translated as CASSLVIAGGKETQYF. The complete variable domain, with remaining parts taken from reference TRBV7-2 and TRBJ2-5, reads GAGVSQSPSNKVTEKGKDVELRCDPISGHTALYWYRQSLGQGLEFLIYFQGNSAPDKSGLPSDRFSAERTGGSVSTLTIQRTQQEDSAVYLCASSLVIAGGKETQYFGPGTRLLVL.

The rearrangement joins TRBV19 to TRBJ1-1; a possible D gene is TRBD1 (5 bases). The V end lost 6 bases, the J end lost 11 bases, and 13 bases lay between the germline ends. Germline CDR1 is LNHDA and CDR2 is SQIVND (reference sequence). The CDR3 spans 11 residues. Written as DNA, the CDR3 is TGTGCCAGTAGCCGGGGGACGCACGCTTTCTTT. This codes for CASSRGTHAFF. Supplemented by reference TRBV19 and TRBJ1-1, the full variable domain reads DGGITQSPKYLFRKEGQNVTLSCEQNLNHDAMYWYRQDPGQGLRLIYYSQIVNDFQKGDIAEGYSVSREKKESFPLTVTSAQKNPTAFYLCASSRGTHAFFGQGTRLTVV.

This clonotype was observed a few times. This rearrangement joins TRBV5-1 to TRBJ2-1, with a tentative D call TRBD1 (5 bases). V shed 0 bases and J shed 6 bases, with 13 bases lying between them. Germline loops: CDR1 SGHRS, CDR2 YFSETQ. The CDR3 runs to 15 residues. In nucleotides, the CDR3 is TGCGCCAGCAGCTTGGTTGCCAGGGTGGCCAATGAGCAGTTCTTC. It yields the protein CASSLVARVANEQFF.

The sample holds many counts of this clonotype. The genes are TRBV29-1 and TRBJ1-1; D gene uncertain. Germline V CDR1 and CDR2: SQVTM, ANQGSEA. CDR3 length equals 11 residues. V lost 4 bases to trimming and J lost 6 bases, with 9 bases between them. CDR3 region: CSVASGAEAFF. CDR3 nucleotides: TGCAGCGTTGCGTCAGGCGCTGAAGCTTTCTTT.

This clonotype was observed a few times. This sequence joins TRBV3-1 and TRBJ2-4; D call uncertain. The CDR3 runs 15 residues. V was cut by 0 bases and J by 0 bases, with 6 bases left in between. Germline V gene data show CDR1 as LGHDT and CDR2 as YNNKEL (reference sequence). The chain's CDR3 is CASSQEQTAKNIQYF. Written as DNA, the CDR3 is TGTGCCAGCAGCCAAGAACAGACAGCCAAAAACATTCAGTACTTC.

A few counts support this clonotype. The rearrangement links TRBV7-9 to TRBJ2-5; TRBD1 matches at 8 bases. Germline assignment: CDR1 SEHNR and CDR2 FQNEAQ (reference sequence). This CDR3 contains 17 residues. V was clipped by 1 base and J by 4 bases; unmatched bases: 11. The CDR3: CASSLDENRGYGETQYF. The DNA for the CDR3 is TGTGCCAGCAGCTTAGATGAGAACAGGGGGTATGGAGAGACCCAGTACTTC.

This clonotype was found a few times. The rearrangement uses TRBV20-1 and TRBJ2-3; 9 bases line up with TRBD2. The V gene's germline CDR1 is DFQATT and CDR2 SNEGSKA (reference sequence). J gave up 3 bases and V 0 bases, and 4 bases lay outside the gene matches. The CDR3 consists of 15 residues. CDR3: CSARDAGLATDTQYF. The CDR3 bases are TGCAGTGCTAGAGATGCAGGACTAGCGACAGATACGCAGTATTTT.

This clonotype was detected a few times. The V gene is TRBV6-5, the J gene TRBJ2-1; D possibly corresponds to TRBD1 (6 bases). The length of the CDR3 is 16 residues. V was trimmed by 6 bases and J by 2 bases, leaving 17 bases between them. Germline lookup yields CDR1 MNHEY and CDR2 SVGAGI. The CDR3: CASRTSGTSTYNEQFF. As DNA, the CDR3 is TGTGCCAGCAGAACCTCCGGGACAAGTACCTACAATGAGCAGTTCTTC.

The chain joins TRBV7-9 to TRBJ1-2; D call uncertain. With 1 base removed from V and 1 base from J, the gap between germline ends came to 10 bases. Germline loops: CDR1 SEHNR, CDR2 FQNEAQ (reference sequence). This CDR3 comprises 15 residues. CDR3 nucleotide sequence: TGTGCCAGCAGCTTAGTGGCGGGCAGTAACTATGGCTACACCTTC. It encodes CASSLVAGSNYGYTF. The full variable domain, completed using reference TRBV7-9 and TRBJ1-2, is DTGVSQNPRHKITKRGQNVTFRCDPISEHNRLYWYRQTLGQGPEFLTYFQNEAQLEKSRLLSDRFSAERPKGSFSTLEIQRTEQGDSAMYLCASSLVAGSNYGYTFGSGTRLTVV.

V and J are TRBV12-3 or TRBV12-4 and TRBJ2-5, with TRBD2 matching over 7 bases. The trim removed 6 bases at V and 10 bases at J, leaving 14 bases unmatched. The CDR3 is 14 residues long. The CDR3: CASRRPSGPGDQYF. CDR3 nucleotide sequence: TGTGCCAGCAGGCGCCCTAGCGGCCCCGGTGACCAGTACTTC.

This CDR3 reads CASSPRTGWDTQYF. The CDR3 bases are TGTGCCAGCAGCCCCCGGACAGGGTGGGATACGCAGTATTTT. V usage is TRBV5-5 and J usage is TRBJ2-3; 8 bases fit TRBD1. The CDR3 contains 14 residues. Germline CDR1 reads SGHKS; CDR2 reads YYEKEE (reference sequence). The ends lost 4 bases at V and 6 bases at J; junction bases unmatched: 7.